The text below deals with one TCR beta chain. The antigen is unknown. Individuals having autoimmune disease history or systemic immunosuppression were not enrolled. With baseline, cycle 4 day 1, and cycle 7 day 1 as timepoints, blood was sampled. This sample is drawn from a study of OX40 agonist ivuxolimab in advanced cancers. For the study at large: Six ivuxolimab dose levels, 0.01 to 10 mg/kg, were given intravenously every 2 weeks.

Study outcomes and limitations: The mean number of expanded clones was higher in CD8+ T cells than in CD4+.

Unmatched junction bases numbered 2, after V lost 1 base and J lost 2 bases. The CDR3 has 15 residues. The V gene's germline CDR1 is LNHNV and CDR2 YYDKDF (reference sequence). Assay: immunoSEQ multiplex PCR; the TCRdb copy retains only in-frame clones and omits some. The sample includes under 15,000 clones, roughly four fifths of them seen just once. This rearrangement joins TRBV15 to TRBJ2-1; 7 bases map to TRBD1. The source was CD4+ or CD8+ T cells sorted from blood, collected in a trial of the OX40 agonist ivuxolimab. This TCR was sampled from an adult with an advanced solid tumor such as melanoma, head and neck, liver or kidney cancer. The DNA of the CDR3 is TGTGCCACCAGCAGAGGTGGGACAGCCTACAATGAGCAGTTCTTC. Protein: CATSRGGTAYNEQFF.